A selection of T cell receptor beta chains follows, all from one sample in a study. MiXCR, run by TCRdb on the 5' RACE reads, gives a single entry per CDR3 protein. The data show 35,000 to 50,000 distinct CDR3 sequences, with approximately 30% seen just once and 4% to 4.5% held by the top ten. Specimen: tumor-infiltrating memory CD4+ T cells sorted from the breast tumor. The receptors were gathered from a female donor with breast cancer. Both conserved end residues are part of each CDR3. D genes are given only for firm matches. Some rows mark clone size as missing; the rest say once, few, many or name a class of expanded clone.

TRBJ1-2,-,few,TRBV6-5,TGTGCCAGCGGGGACACTAACTATGGCTACACCTTC,CASGDTNYGYTF
TRBJ2-7,TRBD1,many,TRBV12-3/TRBV12-4,TGTGCCAGCAGTTTAGGAGGGGGCCTATCCTACGAGCAGTACTTC,CASSLGGGLSYEQYF
TRBJ2-1,-,-,TRBV14,TGTGCCAGCAGCCAAGCGGGCGGGGGCCAATACAATGAGCAGTTCTTC,CASSQAGGGQYNEQFF
TRBJ2-1,TRBD2,-,TRBV20-1,TGCAGTGCGTATACTATAGCGGGAGGAGACTACAATGAGCAGTTCTTC,CSAYTIAGGDYNEQFF
TRBJ2-1,TRBD2,many,TRBV12-3/TRBV12-4,TGTGCCAGCAGTCTAGCGGGGGGGCTGGATGAGCAGTTCTTC,CASSLAGGLDEQFF
TRBJ2-5,-,few,TRBV20-1,TGCAGTGCTAGCCCCCCTCCGGGGGAGACCCAGTACTTC,CSASPPPGETQYF
TRBJ1-2,-,many,TRBV20-1,TGCAGTGCTTTACAAGGGGACGGCTACACCTTC,CSALQGDGYTF
TRBJ1-1,TRBD1,few,TRBV6-5,TGTGCCAGCAGTCTGACAGGGGGCAACACTGAAGCTTTCTTT,CASSLTGGNTEAFF
TRBJ1-4,TRBD1,few,TRBV9,TGTGCCAGCAGCGTCTCACCCGGGACAGGCGAAGAAAAACTGTTTTTT,CASSVSPGTGEEKLFF
TRBJ1-1,-,-,TRBV9,TGTGCCAGCAGTGCGGACGGCAACACTGAAGCTTTCTTT,CASSADGNTEAFF
TRBJ2-2,TRBD1,many,TRBV9,TGTGCCAGCAGCGTACTGGGACAGGGGTCCGGGGAGCTGTTTTTT,CASSVLGQGSGELFF
TRBJ1-5,-,-,TRBV10-3,TGTGCCATCAGTGAGTCGCGTAACCAGCCCCAGCATTTT,CAISESRNQPQHF
TRBJ2-4,-,few,TRBV20-1,TGCAGTGCTAGTATGGCAGGGACCTTGAAAAACATTCAGTACTTC,CSASMAGTLKNIQYF
TRBJ2-1,-,medium-sized,TRBV12-3/TRBV12-4,TGTGCCAGCAGTCCCCGCGGGTCTTCCTACAATGAGCAGTTCTTC,CASSPRGSSYNEQFF
TRBJ2-3,-,-,TRBV6-1,TGTGCCGTCTCTAGGCGCGGGGGCCTCACAGATACGCAGTATTTT,CAVSRRGGLTDTQYF
TRBJ2-3,-,few,TRBV4-3,TGCGCCAGCAGCCAAGGGGCGGGTAGTACGGGCACAGATACGCAGTATTTT,CASSQGAGSTGTDTQYF
TRBJ2-7,-,-,TRBV7-8,TGTGCCAGCAGCTCTGGGACGGGAGAGCAGTACTTC,CASSSGTGEQYF
TRBJ2-1,TRBD2,-,TRBV6-1,TGTGCCAGCAGTGAAAGAAGCGGGAGGGCCCGTTCCTACAATGAGCAGTTCTTC,CASSERSGRARSYNEQFF
TRBJ1-1,-,few,TRBV10-3,TGTGCCATAGCCGGGGGCAAGACTGAAGCTTTCTTT,CAIAGGKTEAFF
TRBJ2-7,TRBD1,-,TRBV4-2,TGTGCCAGCAGCCAACCGACAGGGGGCAAGTACGAGCAGTACTTC,CASSQPTGGKYEQYF
TRBJ2-7,TRBD2,many,TRBV20-1,TGCAGTGCTAGAGTGGGACTAGCGAGAATCTACGAGCAGTACTTC,CSARVGLARIYEQYF
TRBJ2-5,TRBD1,-,TRBV12-3/TRBV12-4,TGTGCCAGCAGTTTAACAGGGGGCGCGAAGGAGACCCAGTACTTC,CASSLTGGAKETQYF
TRBJ2-1,-,few,TRBV7-2,TGTGCCAGCACCTTTGTACGGGACACGGGCAATGAGCAGTTCTTC,CASTFVRDTGNEQFF
TRBJ2-3,-,-,TRBV20-1,TGCAGTGCTTTGGCTAGCGGCACAGATACGCAGTATTTT,CSALASGTDTQYF
TRBJ1-1,-,-,TRBV5-1,TGCGCCAGCAGCATTGCGGGGGACCTGAACACTGAAGCTTTCTTT,CASSIAGDLNTEAFF
TRBJ2-1,-,medium-sized,TRBV29-1,TGCAGCGTTGACTTAGAGGACTCCTACAATGAGCAGTTCTTC,CSVDLEDSYNEQFF
TRBJ1-3,TRBD1,-,TRBV5-1,TGCGCCAGCAGCTTGGCGGGACAGGGGAGCGGAAACACCATATATTTT,CASSLAGQGSGNTIYF
TRBJ2-5,-,-,TRBV3-1,TGTGCCAGCACCCCTGGCGGGAACGGGGAGACCCAGTACTTC,CASTPGGNGETQYF
TRBJ2-7,-,few,TRBV7-9,TGTGCCAGCAGCCCCCGCTCCTACGAGCAGTACTTC,CASSPRSYEQYF
TRBJ2-7,-,-,TRBV4-1,TGCGCCAGCAGCCAACTGGACCTACCCCCCGAGCAGTACTTC,CASSQLDLPPEQYF
TRBJ1-2,-,-,TRBV12-3/TRBV12-4,TGTGCCAGCAGTCCCACCGGGACACGATGGGGCTACACCTTC,CASSPTGTRWGYTF